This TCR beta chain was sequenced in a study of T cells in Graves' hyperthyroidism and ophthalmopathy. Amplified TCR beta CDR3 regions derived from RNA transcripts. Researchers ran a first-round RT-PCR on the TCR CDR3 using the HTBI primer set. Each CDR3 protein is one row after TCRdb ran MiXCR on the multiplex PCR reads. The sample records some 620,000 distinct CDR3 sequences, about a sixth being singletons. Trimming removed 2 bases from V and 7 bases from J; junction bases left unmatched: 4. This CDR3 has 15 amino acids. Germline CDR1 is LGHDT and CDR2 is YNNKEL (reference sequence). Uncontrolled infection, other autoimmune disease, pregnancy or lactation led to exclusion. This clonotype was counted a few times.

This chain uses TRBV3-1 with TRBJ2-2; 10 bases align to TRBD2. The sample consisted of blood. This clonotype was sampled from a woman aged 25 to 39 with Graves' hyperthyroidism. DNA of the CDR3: TGTGCCAGCAGCCAAAAAGCGGGAGGGTACGGGGAGCTGTTTTTT. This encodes CASSQKAGGYGELFF.